The 31 T cell receptor beta chains listed next were all sequenced from one sample in a study of T cells after yellow fever vaccination. TCRdb reprocessed the 5' RACE reads via MiXCR and lists one record per CDR3 protein. Here the sample spans 300,000 or so distinct CDR3 sequences, around 6.8% being singletons. Sequenced here: PBMCs, sampled about 49 days after the first yellow fever vaccination. The receptors were gathered from a man between 18 and 35 years old who received the YFV17D yellow fever vaccine.

This clonotype was counted a few times. The chain employs TRBV12-3 or TRBV12-4 and TRBJ2-2, with D hard to call. CDR3 size: 14 residues. V was clipped by 6 bases and J by 3 bases, with 11 bases between them. CDR3 residues: CASSLGHYTGELFF. For the CDR3, the DNA is TGTGCCAGCAGCCTGGGCCACTACACCGGGGAGCTGTTTTTT.

A few counts support this clonotype. The chain recombines TRBV29-1 with TRBJ2-2; the D gene could be TRBD1 or TRBD2 (6 bases each). The ends were cut back, 7 bases at V and 5 bases at J, with 8 bases in the middle. CDR1 and CDR2 from the germline V gene are SQVTM and ANQGSEA. CDR3 length equals 11 residues. In DNA form, the CDR3 reads TGCAGCGCGGGGGCGACCGGGGAGCTGTTTTTT. Encoded protein: CSAGATGELFF.

The rearrangement uses TRBV6-5 and TRBJ2-1; perhaps D is TRBD1 or TRBD2 (6 bases each). Trimming cost V 0 bases and J 6 bases, with 12 bases left between them. From germline, CDR1 is MNHEY and CDR2 SVGAGI. CDR3 size: 15 residues. The CDR3 DNA is TGTGCCAGCAGTTACTCGAGGGGGGCGGGCAATGAGCAGTTCTTC. Its translation: CASSYSRGAGNEQFF.

This clonotype has a handful of counts. The V call is TRBV7-2, the J call TRBJ1-2; 7 positions match TRBD1. The germline V gene has CDR1 SGHTA and CDR2 FQGNSA. V trimming: 4 bases; J trimming: 5 bases; junction bases outside the gene matches: 13. This CDR3 comprises 16 residues. CDR3 DNA: TGTGCCAGCAGCTCGAAGGCGACAGGGCTTTCATATGGCTACACCTTC. It encodes CASSSKATGLSYGYTF.

This clonotype was observed a handful of times. This chain joins TRBV18 and TRBJ1-1; D is possibly TRBD1 (6 bases). The germline gives CDR1 KGHSH, CDR2 LQKENI. V lost 6 bases, J lost 6 bases, and 17 bases lay in between. The CDR3 is 14 residues long. The CDR3: CASSHDRDTPEAFF. The CDR3 coding sequence is TGTGCCAGCTCCCACGACCGGGACACCCCTGAAGCTTTCTTT.

The chain couples TRBV11-3 to TRBJ2-1; perhaps D is TRBD1 or TRBD2 (6 bases each). This CDR3 is built from 17 residues. Trimming shortened V by 1 base and J by 6 bases, and 19 bases separated the two germline ends. Germline V lookup: CDR1 SGHNT, CDR2 YENEEA. The CDR3 DNA sequence: TGTGCCAGCAGCTTAGGATCCTGGGGGGCGGCATCCAATGAGCAGTTCTTC. As protein: CASSLGSWGAASNEQFF.

This clonotype appeared a few times. The chain carries TRBV4-2 and TRBJ2-7, with 10 bases fitting TRBD1. The ends lost 1 base at V and 4 bases at J; junction bases unmatched: 7. The CDR3 loop spans 16 amino acids. From germline, CDR1 is LGHNA and CDR2 YNFKEQ. CDR3 coding DNA: TGTGCCAGCAGCCAAGGACGACAGGGGGCGCGTTACGAGCAGTACTTC. As protein: CASSQGRQGARYEQYF.

The V gene is TRBV28, the J gene TRBJ2-1; 10 bases are a match to TRBD2. Germline loops: CDR1 MDHEN, CDR2 SYDVKM. Germline trimming cut 1 base from V and 4 bases from J; bases unmatched to any gene: 4. The CDR3 has 16 residues. The CDR3 DNA reads as TGTGCCAGCAGTTTATTGGCTAGCGGGGGATACAATGAGCAGTTCTTC. Protein product: CASSLLASGGYNEQFF.

This clonotype appeared many times. The chain couples TRBV6-5 to TRBJ1-4; tentatively, D is TRBD1 (5 bases). There are 15 residues in the CDR3. The V end was cut by 3 bases, the J end by 6 bases, with 14 bases between. Germline V gene data show CDR1 as MNHEY and CDR2 as SVGAGI. The CDR3 bases are TGTGCCAGCAGTTATGGGGCGCAGGCTCATGAAAAACTGTTTTTT. This translates into CASSYGAQAHEKLFF.

The chain couples TRBV4-1 to TRBJ2-2, with D perhaps matching TRBD1 or TRBD2 (5 bases each). V was pared by 3 bases and J by 4 bases, with 12 bases between. The CDR3 has 15 residues. Germline V CDR1 and CDR2: MGHRA, YSYEKL. In nucleotides, the CDR3 is TGCGCCAGCAGCCATATCGAGGGGAGCACCGGGGAGCTGTTTTTT. Its protein product is CASSHIEGSTGELFF.

This clonotype was detected a few times. The chain is built from TRBV12-3 or TRBV12-4 and TRBJ1-6; a weak D match, TRBD1 (5 bases). CDR3 length: 15 amino acids. V lost 6 bases to trimming and J lost 7 bases, with 16 bases between them. The CDR3 is CASSPRQLGNSPLHF. CDR3 nucleotides: TGTGCCAGCAGCCCTCGACAGTTGGGGAATTCACCCCTCCACTTT.

This clonotype was detected only a few times. The chain uses TRBV5-5 and TRBJ1-6; no clear D gene. From germline, CDR1 is SGHKS and CDR2 YYEKEE (reference sequence). This CDR3 contains 14 residues. The ends were cut back, 2 bases at V and 7 bases at J, with 10 bases in the middle. The DNA for the CDR3 is TGTGCCAGCAGCTTAAGGCTGTTGAATTCACCCCTCCACTTT. It encodes CASSLRLLNSPLHF.

The rearrangement links TRBV12-3 or TRBV12-4 to TRBJ2-4; TRBD2 is a possible D gene (6 bases). V was trimmed by 4 bases and J by 6 bases, leaving 10 bases between them. The CDR3 is made up of 13 amino acids. The CDR3 here is CASSWMGGNIQYF. The CDR3 region has the DNA TGTGCCAGCAGTTGGATGGGGGGAAACATTCAGTACTTC.

The chain joins TRBV18 to TRBJ2-7; TRBD1 might be the D (6 bases). The V end was cut by 4 bases, the J end by 2 bases, with 18 bases between. The germline V gene encodes CDR1 KGHSH and CDR2 LQKENI. This CDR3 has 16 amino acids. The chain's CDR3 is CASSLDGTPGAYEQYF. CDR3 DNA sequence: TGTGCCAGCTCACTAGATGGGACCCCAGGGGCCTACGAGCAGTACTTC. Drawing the rest from reference TRBV18 and TRBJ2-7, the complete variable domain is NAGVMQNPRHLVRRRGQEARLRCSPMKGHSHVYWYRQLPEEGLKFMVYLQKENIIDESGMPKERFSAEFPKEGPSILRIQQVVRGDSAAYFCASSLDGTPGAYEQYFGPGTRLTVT.

There are a few counts of this clonotype. This chain uses TRBV9 with TRBJ1-2; no clear D. Trimming removed 4 bases at V and 8 bases at J, with 18 bases between. Germline-derived CDR1 and CDR2 are SGDLS and YYNGEE. The CDR3 has 14 amino acids. In nucleotides, the CDR3 is TGTGCCAGCAGCCCCGTTCCCCCATTGCGGGGCTACACCTTC. Its translation is CASSPVPPLRGYTF.

A word on this clonotype: One junction end disagrees with the germline gene, perhaps due to a read error. The chain joins TRBV4-1 to TRBJ2-5; D is unclear. The germline V gene has CDR1 MGHRA and CDR2 YSYEKL. The CDR3 is made up of 12 amino acids. CDR3 region: CTSSQDKGTQYF. CDR3 coding DNA: TGCACCAGCAGCCAAGATAAGGGGACCCAGTACTTC.

This clonotype was seen at least ten times. The chain combines TRBV12-3 or TRBV12-4 with TRBJ2-7, with TRBD2 as a possible D gene (6 bases). The ends were cut back, 0 bases at V and 4 bases at J, with 13 bases in the middle. CDR3 length equals 15 residues. The DNA for the CDR3 is TGTGCCAGCAGTTTAGCGCCGGGGGAGGCTTACGAGCAGTACTTC. Translation: CASSLAPGEAYEQYF.

The chain carries TRBV18 and TRBJ2-3; D unclear. The CDR3 has 15 residues. Trimming removed 3 bases from V and 2 bases from J, with 12 bases in between. Germline loops: CDR1 KGHSH, CDR2 LQKENI. The chain's CDR3 is CASSPPLGVTDTQYF. The CDR3 DNA is TGTGCCAGCTCACCTCCTTTAGGAGTCACAGATACGCAGTATTTT.

V usage is TRBV30 and J usage is TRBJ1-3; D unresolved. Trimming shortened V by 1 base and J by 0 bases, and 7 bases separated the two germline ends. The CDR3 has 14 amino acids. Germline CDR1 is GTSNPN and CDR2 is SVGIG (reference sequence). CDR3 protein: CAWSGTASGNTIYF. The CDR3 coding sequence is TGTGCCTGGAGTGGGACTGCCTCTGGAAACACCATATATTTT.

The table lists this clonotype with many counts. CDR3 region: CASSRTSGGVYNEQFF. CDR3 coding DNA: TGTGCCAGCAGTCGGACTAGCGGGGGGGTATACAATGAGCAGTTCTTC. J is TRBJ2-1 and V is TRBV12-3 or TRBV12-4; 15 bases are a match to TRBD2. V trimming: 5 bases; J trimming: 4 bases; junction bases outside the gene matches: 3. This CDR3 spans 16 amino acids.

The chain joins TRBV5-5 to TRBJ2-3, with 12 bases identical to TRBD2. Looked up from germline, CDR1 is SGHKS and CDR2 is YYEKEE (reference sequence). The CDR3 runs to 15 residues. V lost 5 bases and J lost 4; bases outside the gene matches: 5. The CDR3 sequence: CASRTRLAGADTQYF. The CDR3 nucleotides read TGTGCCAGCAGAACCAGACTAGCGGGGGCAGATACGCAGTATTTT.

This clonotype was seen a few times. The genes are TRBV7-9 and TRBJ2-7, with 7 bases that match TRBD2. The J segment lost 2 bases and the V segment lost 1 base, leaving 11 bases of the junction unmatched. Germline V lookup: CDR1 SEHNR, CDR2 FQNEAQ (reference sequence). CDR3 length: 17 residues. The CDR3 loop reads CASSLEGGPNYAYEQYV. CDR3 sequence (DNA): TGTGCCAGCAGCTTAGAGGGAGGGCCGAACTACGCCTACGAGCAGTACGTC.

This clonotype was picked up a small number of times. The chain couples TRBV7-9 to TRBJ2-1; no definite D call. The CDR3 loop spans 16 amino acids. The V gene's germline CDR1 is SEHNR and CDR2 FQNEAQ (reference sequence). With 1 base removed from V and 0 bases from J, the gap between germline ends came to 10 bases. For the CDR3, the DNA is TGTGCCAGCAGCTTAGAGGCAACGAGCTCCTACAATGAGCAGTTCTTC. Protein sequence: CASSLEATSSYNEQFF.

This clonotype was counted only a few times. This chain connects TRBV6-1 to TRBJ1-2; D may be TRBD1 (6 bases). The CDR3 sequence is 15 residues long. Germline loops: CDR1 MNHNS, CDR2 SASEGT. Trimming took off 0 bases at V and 4 bases at J, with 12 bases between the two ends. The CDR3 protein is CASSEATGSGYGYTF. The CDR3 DNA is TGTGCCAGCAGTGAAGCGACAGGATCGGGCTATGGCTACACCTTC.

The chain recombines TRBV28 with TRBJ1-2, with 7 bases fitting TRBD1. V lost 2 bases, J lost 0 bases, and 3 bases stayed unmatched. Germline-derived CDR1 and CDR2 are MDHEN and SYDVKM. This CDR3 has 15 amino acids. The CDR3 sequence: CASSLGTGANYGYTF. CDR3 nucleotides: TGTGCCAGCAGTTTAGGAACAGGGGCTAACTATGGCTACACCTTC.

This clonotype was detected a few times. The V call is TRBV12-3 or TRBV12-4, the J call TRBJ1-5, with D unresolved. This CDR3 region has 15 residues. With 2 bases removed from V and 7 bases from J, the gap between germline ends came to 15 bases. As DNA, the CDR3 is TGTGCCAGCAGTTTAATGGCGGGTCCGAGGCAGCCCCAGCATTTT. The encoded protein is CASSLMAGPRQPQHF.

This clonotype was detected a few times. The chain recombines TRBV7-9 with TRBJ1-2; D is undetermined. CDR3 length equals 16 residues. The V end lost 2 bases, the J end lost 0 bases, and 13 bases lay between the germline ends. Germline V gene sequence: CDR1 SEHNR, CDR2 FQNEAQ (reference sequence). CDR3 bases: TGTGCCAGCAGCTTAAGCGGAACTACAGCTAACTATGGCTACACCTTC. Translation: CASSLSGTTANYGYTF.

This clonotype has just a few counts. The CDR3 DNA reads as TGCAGTGCTAGCAATCCCCGGGCATTTAGCAATCAGCCCCAGCATTTT. Translation gives CSASNPRAFSNQPQHF. The chain is built from TRBV20-1 and TRBJ1-5, with D hard to call. Trimming took 3 bases from V and 0 from J, leaving 15 bases between them. CDR3 length: 16 residues. Germline V gene lookup returns CDR1 DFQATT and CDR2 SNEGSKA (reference sequence).

This clonotype has ten or more counts. This chain links TRBV5-1 with TRBJ2-1; D is unclear. CDR3 size: 14 residues. In germline, CDR1 is SGHRS, CDR2 YFSETQ. V was trimmed by 7 bases and J by 0 bases, leaving 11 bases between them. CDR3 nucleotide sequence: TGCGCCAGCTGCCTAGGTGACTCCTACAATGAGCAGTTCTTC. Translating gives CASCLGDSYNEQFF. Filled out from reference TRBV5-1 and TRBJ2-1, the complete variable domain reads KAGVTQTPRYLIKTRGQQVTLSCSPISGHRSVSWYQQTPGQGLQFLFEYFSETQRNKGNFPGRFSGRQFSNSRSEMNVSTLELGDSALYLCASCLGDSYNEQFFGPGTRLTVL.

This clonotype was recorded a few times. J is TRBJ1-2 and V is TRBV12-3 or TRBV12-4; TRBD1 agrees at 7 bases. The length of the CDR3 is 14 residues. The trim removed 8 bases at V and 2 bases at J, leaving 8 bases unmatched. The CDR3 sequence is CASGPTGYNYGYTF. The CDR3 nucleotides are TGTGCCAGCGGCCCGACAGGGTACAACTATGGCTACACCTTC.

This clonotype appeared a few times. The genes are TRBV29-1 and TRBJ1-1, with 7 bases that match TRBD1. V lost 5 bases and J lost 5; bases outside the gene matches: 14. Germline assignment: CDR1 SQVTM and CDR2 ANQGSEA. There are 15 residues in the CDR3. The CDR3 coding sequence is TGCAGCGTTTACCCGAGAGACAGGGCAGCAACTGAAGCTTTCTTT. Protein sequence: CSVYPRDRAATEAFF.